This T cell receptor beta chain comes out of a study of shared clonotypes between healthy human individuals (dated by TCRdb to about 2020). In the study overall: The cohort included three men and a couple of women between 18 and 49 years of age. To estimate repertoire size and how much clonotype sharing occurs between individuals, the study deeply sequenced the blood TCR repertoires of roughly 5 healthy adults. For each donor, three plates each were used for CD4 naive and CD4 memory, two plates were used for CD8 naive, and one plate was used for CD8 memory. Each donor's leukapheresis produced roughly between roughly 0.85 and 10 billion PBMCs. Different laboratories and diverse techniques were used to prepare libraries and sequence TCR repertoires, to increase sequencing depth and limit assay-specific biases.

As regards this clone: Its antigen target is currently unknown. Base qualities are not provided; no much larger clone lies one nucleotide away.

The CDR3 numbers 14 residues from cysteine through phenylalanine. Just the 42-base CDR3 DNA is kept, in frame starting at base 1. Trimming at the junction amounts to 7 bases on V and 5 bases on J, and the germline ends lie 15 bases apart. The germline V gene encodes CDR1 LNHDA and CDR2 SQIVND (reference sequence). The donors were healthy, HIV-negative adults with no recently reported acute infections or vaccinations. All donors were Caucasian adults living in Nashville, Tennessee, USA. CD4+ T cells were enriched through magnetic negative selection, after which naive cells were positively selected on CD45RA and the remaining negative fraction served as the memory subset. Blood was collected by leukapheresis, and PBMCs were isolated by Ficoll-Histopaque density gradient centrifugation and then cryopreserved in liquid nitrogen vapor phase. Analytical flow cytometry was used to check the purity and quantity of every magnetically sorted T cell population. Each sorted fraction had its genomic DNA isolated and then quantified by UV absorbance on a Nanodrop 2000c.

Beyond this particular receptor, the publication reports: Because the study included only a small number of donors, the genetic and exposure-history diversity represented was limited. Clonotypes shared by all four sorted-subset donors showed higher generation probabilities than non-shared clonotypes. Pairwise subsampling indicated that sequencing depth was expected to affect the degree of clonotype sharing among donors. Even with the large sequencing depth, rarefaction of the sorted-subset datasets indicated that sequencing was incomplete. Naive subsets generally had larger estimated clonotype richness than memory subsets. Across a few donors, roughly 5.1% of naive CD4, approximately 4% of naive CD8, under 2.5% of memory CD4, and 0.4% of memory CD8 clonotypes were shared. Sampling was restricted to blood, and TCR repertoires in tissue are likely to differ from TCR repertoires in blood.

Using the deep immunoSEQ assay, multiplex PCR amplified TCR CDR3 regions from genomic DNA. Extracted genomic DNA from each cell subset was distributed evenly across all wells of several immunoSEQ 96-well plates, and each plate was treated as a replicate. Each replicate PCR for sorted subsets received around 0.2 ug genomic DNA, equal to about 29,000 T cell genomes. Purified libraries were quantified with a Qubit 3.0 fluorometer, sized on a Bioanalyzer 2100, and re-quantified with the KAPA Library Quantification kit. Every immunoSEQ 96-well plate was sequenced on a separate single-read 150-cycle Illumina NextSeq 550 flow cell. The study's processing was this. Because only junctional sequences without quality scores were contained in the immunoSEQ output, filtering matching that applied to full-length reads could not be performed. Sequences were annotated with PyIR, a Python wrapper for IgBLAST v1.9, and V/J genes and CDR3 were assigned using IMGT germline references. Reads were filtered out if the reads had weak V/J assignments (E-value above 1e-6), no CDR3, stop codons, out-of-frame junctions, or ambiguous translated residues. V3J clonotypes were defined as sequences sharing an identical inferred V gene, J gene, and CDR3 amino acid sequence. Percentage overlap between repertoires was computed as shared unique clonotypes divided by the size of the smaller repertoire. RTK rarefaction, the Chao1 estimator, and Recon v2.1 estimates of unobserved clonotypes were used to assess repertoire richness. For all TCRbeta clonotypes obtained by the gDNA method from several donors, generation probabilities were computed with OLGA. TCRdb took this table from immuneACCESS and kept in-frame rearrangements with V and J called. Such tables lack part of the clones; where checked against another copy, unresolved V genes explain under half of the gap, and the rest is unexplained. That table supplies the V and J calls and clone size; D and trimming were determined from the DNA. The sample includes around 350,000 clones, with around four fifths observed a single time. Around 9.3% of the sample is held by the ten biggest clonotypes.

Recombination joined TRBV19 with TRBJ1-5; the D gene cannot be named for sure. This clonotype originated in a young man in good health. Sequenced sample: memory CD4+ T cells sorted from blood. The cell subset or site label of this sample denotes: CD45RA-negative fraction. The DNA sequence follows: TGTGCCAGTAATGTCCGGGGAACGGATCAGCCCCAGCATTTT. The resulting protein is CASNVRGTDQPQHF.